This TCR beta chain originates from a study of blood T cell repertoires in COVID-19. Across the study: Samples came from the United States, Italy and Spain, spanning acute and convalescent COVID-19. The analysed material was cDNA or gDNA that came from T cells, B-cell-depleted T cells, or PBMCs.

Source study methods: Reference gene primer amplification in the assay estimated nucleated cell counts. Generated by immunoSEQ multiplex PCR, the TCRdb table keeps only in-frame clones and is missing some. That table is the source of V, J and clone size, and D and trimming were worked out from the DNA. The sample contains hundreds of thousands of clones, roughly 86% of which appear only once. CDR1 LNHDA and CDR2 SQIVND come from the germline V gene (reference sequence). This CDR3 has 16 residues. V lost 5 bases, J lost 6 bases, and 9 bases stayed unmatched. Sequencing input: peripheral blood. The rearrangement uses TRBV19 and TRBJ1-5; 11 positions agree with TRBD1. This clonotype originated in a woman aged 30 to 39 who had recovered from COVID-19. CDR3 loop: CASSLRTGGWSQPQHF. The DNA of the CDR3 is TGTGCCAGTAGTCTCCGGACAGGGGGCTGGAGTCAGCCCCAGCATTTT.